By sample fraction, the clone carrying this TCR beta chain is large (0.1 to 1%). This specimen belongs to a study of control samples from healthy donors and cancer patients. TCRdb's table, derived via immunoSEQ multiplex PCR, lists solely in-frame clones and lacks some. This sample has about 100,000 clones, with roughly 90% found just once. Germline CDR1 SGHVS, CDR2 FQNEAQ. Deletions cut 3 bases from V and 2 bases from J, with 26 bases between. The length of the CDR3 is 20 residues. The sequence was obtained from a man younger than 40 in good health. The sample comprised blood. The rearrangement links TRBV7-8 to TRBJ1-3; D not certain. CDR3 sequence (DNA): TGTGCCAGCAGCTTCCTTCGCGAGGGTGACGGGAGAAAGACTGGAAACACCATATATTTT. It is translated as CASSFLREGDGRKTGNTIYF.